This T cell receptor beta chain is drawn from a study of OX40 agonist ivuxolimab in advanced cancers. V lost 1 base, J lost 7 bases, and 5 bases stayed unmatched. Germline CDR1 is SGHTA and CDR2 is FQGNSA. The CDR3 is 15 residues long. The assay was immunoSEQ multiplex PCR, and TCRdb's table has in-frame clones only and misses some. The data hold tens of thousands of clones, with around 84% observed a single time. The sample here was CD4+ or CD8+ T cells sorted from blood, taken in a trial of the OX40 agonist ivuxolimab. The chain is built from TRBV7-2 and TRBJ2-7; 12 nucleotides match TRBD1. The TCR originated in an adult with an advanced solid tumor such as melanoma, head and neck, liver or kidney cancer. Here the CDR3 reads CASSLDGTGGREQYF. CDR3 nucleotides: TGTGCCAGCAGCTTAGATGGGACAGGGGGCCGGGAGCAGTACTTC.